Here is one T cell receptor (beta chain) with its context. Its antigen remains unidentified. Trimming removed 6 bases from V and 5 bases from J, with 13 bases in between. This CDR3 comprises 14 residues. Germline CDR1 is MNHEY and CDR2 is SVGAGI. These data are taken from a study of T cell responses to AZD1222 COVID-19 vaccine. Whole-study context: Pooled together were second doses at about 4 or about 12 weeks. Study outcomes and limitations: Vaccine-associated CD4 TCRs spanned spike, dominant at 160-218 and 743-854.

Here immunoSEQ multiplex PCR was the method, and the copy in TCRdb shows in-frame clones only, minus some. The data contain 150,000 to 200,000 clones, almost 95% of them singletons. This TCR came from an adult in good health. Sequenced material: peripheral blood, taken on day 0 of AZD1222 vaccination. The V gene is TRBV6-5, the J gene TRBJ2-2; unclear D gene. CDR3 sequence (DNA): TGTGCCAGCAGCAGAGGACCAGGAACCGGGGAGCTGTTTTTT. It encodes CASSRGPGTGELFF.